A single sample gave rise to the 23 T cell receptor beta chains below, sequenced in a study of blood T cells in healthy people across ages. A sample-barcoded 5' primer and a J-beta primer mix were used in a second PCR of roughly 7 to 12 cycles. TCRdb itself ran the 5' RACE reads through MiXCR, one entry per CDR3 protein. Found here are some 1.8 million distinct CDR3 sequences, around 42% of them singletons; the top ten hold 23%. Sequencing was done on a sample of blood. These receptors all come from a human donor in good health.

The chain recombines TRBV28 with TRBJ2-7; 10 nucleotides align to TRBD1. Germline CDR1 and CDR2: MDHEN and SYDVKM. J was trimmed by 6 bases and V by 8 bases; bases with no gene match: 16. The CDR3 loop spans 16 amino acids. In nucleotides, the CDR3 is TGTGCCAGCGGCTCAACCGGGACAGGGGCTGTGGGCGAGCAGTACTTC. Its protein product is CASGSTGTGAVGEQYF. The full variable domain, its missing parts supplied by reference TRBV28 and TRBJ2-7, is DVKVTQSSRYLVKRTGEKVFLECVQDMDHENMFWYRQDPGLGLRLIYFSYDVKMKEKGDIPEGYSVSREKKERFSLILESASTNQTSMYLCASGSTGTGAVGEQYFGPGTRLTVT.

This chain connects TRBV5-1 to TRBJ2-1; D not certain. V lost 7 bases and J 5 bases, leaving 16 bases between the germline ends. The CDR3 has 14 residues. Germline CDR1 and CDR2: SGHRS and YFSETQ. The CDR3 loop is CASGKLPGNNEQFF. DNA of the CDR3: TGCGCCAGCGGCAAGCTCCCAGGAAACAATGAGCAGTTCTTC.

The table lists this clonotype with a few counts. The J gene is TRBJ1-6, the V gene TRBV9; weak D call: TRBD1 (6 bases). Trimming took off 0 bases at V and 10 bases at J, with 11 bases between the two ends. CDR1 and CDR2 (germline): SGDLS, YYNGEE. The CDR3 length is 14 residues. CDR3 loop: CASSVEGGESPLHF. CDR3 nucleotide sequence: TGTGCCAGCAGCGTAGAAGGGGGAGAATCACCCCTCCACTTT.

V is TRBV7-6 and J is TRBJ2-7; D is uncertain. The CDR3 is made up of 14 amino acids. The germline V and J ends were trimmed by 0 bases and 6 bases, with 12 bases remaining between them. The germline V gene encodes CDR1 SGHVS and CDR2 FNYEAQ. DNA for the CDR3: TGTGCCAGCAGCTTAGCAGAGGAAGTCTCCGAGCAGTACTTC. Protein sequence: CASSLAEEVSEQYF.

This sequence joins TRBV28 and TRBJ2-5; no clear D gene. The CDR3 covers 13 residues. The germline CDR1 and CDR2 sequences are MDHEN and SYDVKM. V was clipped by 7 bases and J by 0 bases, with 9 bases between them. CDR3 nucleotides: TGTGCCAGCACCCCCGAAAACCAAGAGACCCAGTACTTC. It translates to CASTPENQETQYF.

This chain uses TRBV7-2 with TRBJ2-3, with D hard to call. The CDR3 consists of 15 residues. Trimming removed 1 base from V and 3 bases from J, with 11 bases in between. Germline CDR1 is SGHTA and CDR2 is FQGNSA. This CDR3 reads CASSLDGAPTDTQYF. Written as DNA, the CDR3 is TGTGCCAGCAGCTTAGATGGAGCCCCAACAGATACGCAGTATTTT.

This clonotype was found a few times. V usage is TRBV5-4 and J usage is TRBJ1-2, with D perhaps matching TRBD1 (5 bases). In germline, CDR1 is SGHNT, CDR2 YYREEE (reference sequence). This CDR3 has 14 amino acids. The CDR3 region has the DNA TGTGCGACGCGAGGGGAGACACGGGACTATGGCTACACCTTC. Translation gives CATRGETRDYGYTF.

This clonotype was counted a few times. The gene calls are TRBV10-3 and TRBJ1-5, with 7 bases that match TRBD1. The CDR3 length is 13 residues. The germline CDR1 and CDR2 sequences are ENHRY and SYGVKD. The V segment lost 10 bases and the J segment 1 base; nucleotides outside the gene matches: 4. The CDR3 coding sequence is TGTGCCAGTGGGACAGCAAGCAATCAGCCCCAGCATTTT. Encoded protein: CASGTASNQPQHF.

The rearrangement links TRBV6-2 or TRBV6-3 to TRBJ2-6; 7 bases agree with TRBD2. Germline V lookup: CDR1 MNHEY, CDR2 SVGEGT. This CDR3 is built from 15 residues. Germline trimming cut 6 bases from V and 4 bases from J; bases unmatched to any gene: 6. CDR3 residues: CASSQLASGANVLTF. The CDR3 nucleotides read TGTGCCAGCAGCCAACTAGCGAGCGGGGCCAACGTCCTGACTTTC.

CDR3 nucleotides: TGCAGCGGAGCTTCAGGGGCTGAAGCTTTCTTT. This translates into CSGASGAEAFF. The chain couples TRBV29-1 to TRBJ1-1, with D possibly matching TRBD1 (6 bases). Germline V lookup: CDR1 SQVTM, CDR2 ANQGSEA. Trimming pared 7 bases from V and 6 bases from J, leaving 12 bases between. The CDR3 is 11 amino acids.

This clonotype showed up just a few times. This rearrangement joins TRBV12-3 or TRBV12-4 to TRBJ1-2; D not certain. The CDR3 has 13 amino acids. V lost 3 bases and J lost 4, with 9 bases in between. CDR3 DNA: TGTGCCAGCAGTTTTCAGTCGGTCTATGGCTACACCTTC. Translation gives CASSFQSVYGYTF.

CDR3 region: CASSPSGRNYGYTF. CDR3 coding DNA: TGTGCCAGCAGTCCGTCCGGGAGGAACTATGGCTACACCTTC. This chain joins TRBV27 and TRBJ1-2; D is unclear. The CDR3 has 14 residues. The germline gives CDR1 MNHEY, CDR2 SMNVEV (reference sequence). Trimming shortened V by 5 bases and J by 2 bases, and 12 bases separated the two germline ends.

This chain joins TRBV20-1 and TRBJ1-5; D remains unclear. Looked up from germline, CDR1 is DFQATT and CDR2 is SNEGSKA (reference sequence). The CDR3 consists of 9 residues. Here the CDR3 DNA reads TGCACTTCGTCGGGGCCCCAGCATTTT. Protein product: CTSSGPQHF.

V usage is TRBV5-5 and J usage is TRBJ2-2; TRBD1 agrees at 9 bases. V shed 4 bases, J shed 6 bases, and the junction held 7 bases outside the gene matches. CDR1 and CDR2 (germline): SGHKS, YYEKEE (reference sequence). The CDR3 totals 15 residues. CDR3 sequence: CASSGGTGIAGELFF. CDR3 nucleotides: TGTGCCAGCAGCGGGGGGACAGGGATCGCCGGGGAGCTGTTTTTT.

V and J are TRBV7-9 and TRBJ1-1, with 9 bases matching TRBD1. Germline assignment: CDR1 SEHNR and CDR2 FQNEAQ (reference sequence). There are 13 residues in the CDR3. V was clipped by 7 bases and J by 6 bases; unmatched bases: 6. The CDR3 sequence is CASKKDRGSEAFF. The CDR3 DNA reads TGTGCCAGCAAGAAGGACAGGGGATCTGAAGCTTTCTTT.

This clonotype turned up a few times. The chain carries TRBV6-1 and TRBJ2-1; 13 nucleotides align to TRBD2. This CDR3 comprises 15 residues. With 3 bases clipped from V and 11 bases from J, the junction kept 7 bases outside the gene matches. CDR1 and CDR2 from the germline V gene are MNHNS and SASEGT. The CDR3 region is CASSDGLAGAPKQFF. In DNA, the CDR3 is TGTGCCAGCAGTGACGGACTAGCGGGGGCCCCAAAGCAGTTCTTC.

The chain is built from TRBV7-2 and TRBJ2-7; D remains unclear. Germline V CDR1 and CDR2: SGHTA, FQGNSA. V dropped 5 bases and J dropped 5 bases, with 19 bases sitting between them. The CDR3 spans 15 residues. Here the CDR3 DNA reads TGTGCCAGCAGCCTACGTAGTGTCGGGTACGACGAGCAGTACTTC. It codes for CASSLRSVGYDEQYF.

The chain uses TRBV5-1 and TRBJ1-4, with TRBD1 identical over 10 bases. V trimming: 3 bases; J trimming: 8 bases; junction bases outside the gene matches: 4. The CDR3 covers 14 residues. The germline CDR1 and CDR2 sequences are SGHRS and YFSETQ. The CDR3 DNA follows: TGCGCCAGCAGCTACGACAGGGGGCACGAAAAACTGTTTTTT. It specifies CASSYDRGHEKLFF.

This clonotype showed up just a few times. Here the CDR3 DNA reads TGTGCCAGCAGCGCCGGGACAGGGTTTGGCTACACCTTC. Its translation: CASSAGTGFGYTF. The J gene is TRBJ1-2, the V gene TRBV9; the match to TRBD1 covers 9 bases. V lost 3 bases, J lost 7 bases, and 4 bases stayed unmatched. Germline V CDR1 and CDR2: SGDLS, YYNGEE. This CDR3 is built from 13 residues.

A remark on this clonotype: One junction end does not reproduce the germline sequence, and a read error may be involved. The V and J genes are TRBV10-3 and TRBJ1-2; D remains ambiguous. CDR1 and CDR2 (germline): ENHRY, SYGVKD. CDR3 size: 12 residues. This CDR3 reads CAMSETNYGYTF. The CDR3 coding sequence is TGTGCCATGAGTGAAACTAACTATGGCTACACCTTC.

J is TRBJ2-1 and V is TRBV20-1; 10 nucleotides match TRBD2. The CDR3 is 14 residues long. Looked up from germline, CDR1 is DFQATT and CDR2 is SNEGSKA (reference sequence). J gave up 9 bases and V 2 bases, and 7 bases lay outside the gene matches. The CDR3 nucleotides read TGCAGTGCTAGATATCTAGCGGGGGCGGTTGAGCAGTTCTTC. Amino acid sequence: CSARYLAGAVEQFF.

The V and J genes are TRBV7-2 and TRBJ2-7, with TRBD1 identical over 9 bases. With 5 bases clipped from V and 4 bases from J, the junction kept 9 bases outside the gene matches. CDR1 and CDR2 from the germline V gene are SGHTA and FQGNSA. There are 15 residues in the CDR3. CDR3 residues: CASSHFGQGIYEQYF. DNA of the CDR3: TGTGCCAGCAGCCATTTCGGACAGGGGATATACGAGCAGTACTTC.

This clonotype was counted a few times. V is TRBV6-5 and J is TRBJ1-2; weak D call: TRBD1 (6 bases). This CDR3 is 15 amino acids long. V was shortened by 2 bases and J by 6 bases, with 16 bases between the two germline ends. Germline CDR1 and CDR2: MNHEY and SVGAGI. The CDR3 loop is CASSYQQGWRDGYTF. The CDR3 DNA reads TGTGCCAGCAGTTACCAACAGGGTTGGAGAGATGGCTACACCTTC.